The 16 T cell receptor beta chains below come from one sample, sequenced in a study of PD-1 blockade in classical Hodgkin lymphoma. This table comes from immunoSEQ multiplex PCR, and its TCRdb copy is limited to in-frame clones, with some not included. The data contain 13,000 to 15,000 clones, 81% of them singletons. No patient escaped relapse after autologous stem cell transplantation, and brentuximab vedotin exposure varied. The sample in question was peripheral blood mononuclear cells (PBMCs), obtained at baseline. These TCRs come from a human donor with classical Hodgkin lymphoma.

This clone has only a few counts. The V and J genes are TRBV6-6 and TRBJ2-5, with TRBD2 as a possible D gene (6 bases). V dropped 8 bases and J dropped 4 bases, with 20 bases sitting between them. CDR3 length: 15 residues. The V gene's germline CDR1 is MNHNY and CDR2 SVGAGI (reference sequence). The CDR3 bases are TGTGCCAGCTCGCGGGGCCACGCTGGGGGAGAGACCCAGTACTTC. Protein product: CASSRGHAGGETQYF.

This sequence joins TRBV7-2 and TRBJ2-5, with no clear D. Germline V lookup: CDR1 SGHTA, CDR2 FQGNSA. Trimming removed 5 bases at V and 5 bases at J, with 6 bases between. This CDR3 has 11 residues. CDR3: CASSERETQYF. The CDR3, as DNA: TGTGCCAGCAGCGAGCGCGAGACCCAGTACTTC. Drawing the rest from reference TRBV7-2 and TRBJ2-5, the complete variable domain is GAGVSQSPSNKVTEKGKDVELRCDPISGHTALYWYRQSLGQGLEFLIYFQGNSAPDKSGLPSDRFSAERTGGSVSTLTIQRTQQEDSAVYLCASSERETQYFGPGTRLLVL.

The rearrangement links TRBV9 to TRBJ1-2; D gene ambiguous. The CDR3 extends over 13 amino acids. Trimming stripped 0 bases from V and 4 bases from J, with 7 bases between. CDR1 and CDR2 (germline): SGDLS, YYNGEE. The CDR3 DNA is TGTGCCAGCAGCGTAGATACGCTCTATGGCTACACCTTC. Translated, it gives CASSVDTLYGYTF.

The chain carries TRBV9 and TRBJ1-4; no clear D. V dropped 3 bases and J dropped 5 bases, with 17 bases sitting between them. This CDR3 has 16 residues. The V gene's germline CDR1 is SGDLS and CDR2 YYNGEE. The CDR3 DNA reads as TGTGCCAGCAGCGATCCGTCGGACGGGCTAAATGAAAAACTGTTTTTT. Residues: CASSDPSDGLNEKLFF. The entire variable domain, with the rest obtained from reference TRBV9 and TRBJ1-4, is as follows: DSGVTQTPKHLITATGQRVTLRCSPRSGDLSVYWYQQSLDQGLQFLIQYYNGEERAKGNILERFSAQQFPDLHSELNLSSLELGDSALYFCASSDPSDGLNEKLFFGSGTQLSVL.

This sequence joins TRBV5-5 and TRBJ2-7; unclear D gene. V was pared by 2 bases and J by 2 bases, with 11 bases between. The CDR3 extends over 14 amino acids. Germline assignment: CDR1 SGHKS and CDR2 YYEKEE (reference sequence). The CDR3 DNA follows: TGTGCCAGCAGCTTTCCGACATCAACCTACGAGCAGTACTTC. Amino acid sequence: CASSFPTSTYEQYF. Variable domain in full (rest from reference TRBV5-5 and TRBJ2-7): DAGVTQSPTHLIKTRGQQVTLRCSPISGHKSVSWYQQVLGQGPQFIFQYYEKEERGRGNFPDRFSARQFPNYSSELNVNALLLGDSALYLCASSFPTSTYEQYFGPGTRLTVT.

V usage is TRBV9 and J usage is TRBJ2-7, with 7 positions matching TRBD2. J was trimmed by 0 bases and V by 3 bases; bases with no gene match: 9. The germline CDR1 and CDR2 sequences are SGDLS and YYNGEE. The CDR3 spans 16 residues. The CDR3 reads CASSAMMGGASYEQYF. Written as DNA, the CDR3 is TGTGCCAGCAGCGCGATGATGGGAGGGGCCTCCTACGAGCAGTACTTC.

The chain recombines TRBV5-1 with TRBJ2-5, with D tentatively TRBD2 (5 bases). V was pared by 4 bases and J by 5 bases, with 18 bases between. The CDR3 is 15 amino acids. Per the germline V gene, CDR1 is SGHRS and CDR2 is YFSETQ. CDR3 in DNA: TGCGCCAGCAGCATCCTCGGCCTAGCCGGTGAGACCCAGTACTTC. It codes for CASSILGLAGETQYF.

The CDR3 DNA reads as TGTGCCAGCAGCTTAGGGGGGCGGTACGAGCAGTACTTC. This gives the protein CASSLGGRYEQYF. J is TRBJ2-7 and V is TRBV7-2, with D possibly TRBD1 on 6 matching bases. Trimming shortened V by 1 base and J by 4 bases, and 8 bases separated the two germline ends. Germline V gene data show CDR1 as SGHTA and CDR2 as FQGNSA. This CDR3 contains 13 residues.

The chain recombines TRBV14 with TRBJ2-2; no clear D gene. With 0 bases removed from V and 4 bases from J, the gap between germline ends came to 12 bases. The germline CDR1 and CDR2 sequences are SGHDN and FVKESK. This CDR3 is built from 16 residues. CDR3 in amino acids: CASSQDRFGVTGELFF. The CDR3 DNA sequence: TGTGCCAGCAGCCAAGATCGTTTTGGGGTCACCGGGGAGCTGTTTTTT.

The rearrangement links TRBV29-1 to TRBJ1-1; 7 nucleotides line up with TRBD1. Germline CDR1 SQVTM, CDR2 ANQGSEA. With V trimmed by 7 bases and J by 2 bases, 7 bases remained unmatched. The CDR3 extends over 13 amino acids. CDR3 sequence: CSAVGQLNTEAFF. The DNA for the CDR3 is TGCAGCGCTGTGGGACAGTTAAACACTGAAGCTTTCTTT.

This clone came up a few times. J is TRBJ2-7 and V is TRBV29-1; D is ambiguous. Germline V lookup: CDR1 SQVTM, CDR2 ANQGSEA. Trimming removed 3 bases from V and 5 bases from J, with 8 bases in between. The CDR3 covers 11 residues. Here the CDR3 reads CSVEVYNEQYF. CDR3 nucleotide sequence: TGCAGCGTTGAGGTTTACAACGAGCAGTACTTC.

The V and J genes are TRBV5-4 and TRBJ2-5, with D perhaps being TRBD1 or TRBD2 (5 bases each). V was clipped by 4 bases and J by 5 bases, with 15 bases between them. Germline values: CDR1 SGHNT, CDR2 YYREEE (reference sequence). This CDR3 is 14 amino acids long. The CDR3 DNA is TGTGCCAGCAGCCTAGAGAGGGGCCGGGAGACCCAGTACTTC. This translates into CASSLERGRETQYF.

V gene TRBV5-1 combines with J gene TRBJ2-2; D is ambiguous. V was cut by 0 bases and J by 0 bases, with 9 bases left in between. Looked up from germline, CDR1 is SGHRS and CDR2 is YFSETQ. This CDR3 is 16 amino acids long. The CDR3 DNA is TGCGCCAGCAGCTTGGGTAGCAGACCGAACACCGGGGAGCTGTTTTTT. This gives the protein CASSLGSRPNTGELFF.

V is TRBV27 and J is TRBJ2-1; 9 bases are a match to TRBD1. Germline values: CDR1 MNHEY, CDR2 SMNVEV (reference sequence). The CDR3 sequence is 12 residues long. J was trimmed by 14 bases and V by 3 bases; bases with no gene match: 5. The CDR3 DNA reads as TGTGCCAGCAGTTTCAGGGGACAGGGAGAGTTCTTC. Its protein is CASSFRGQGEFF.

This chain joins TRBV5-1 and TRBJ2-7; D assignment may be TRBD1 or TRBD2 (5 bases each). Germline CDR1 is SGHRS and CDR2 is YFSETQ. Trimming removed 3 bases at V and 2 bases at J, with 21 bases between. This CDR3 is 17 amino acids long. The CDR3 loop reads CASSSHFWYRGPYEQYF. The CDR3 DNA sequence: TGCGCCAGCAGCTCCCACTTTTGGTACCGGGGCCCCTACGAGCAGTACTTC.

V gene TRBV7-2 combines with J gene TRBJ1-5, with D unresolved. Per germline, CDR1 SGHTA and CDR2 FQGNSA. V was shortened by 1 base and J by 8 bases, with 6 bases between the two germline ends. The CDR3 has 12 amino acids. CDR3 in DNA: TGTGCCAGCAGCTTAGGAGCGGAGCCCCAGCATTTT. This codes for CASSLGAEPQHF.